The sequence of this T cell receptor (beta chain) was determined in a study of blood T cells in healthy people across ages. Findings of the study overall: Roughly linear declines in TCR beta diversity per million T cells occurred with age.

The V end was cut by 4 bases, the J end by 0 bases, with 9 bases between. The CDR3 has 14 residues. Per the germline V gene, CDR1 is SGHDN and CDR2 is FVKESK. In regard to this clonotype: What it binds is unknown.

With a J-beta primer mix and a sample-barcoded 5' primer, a second PCR ran 7 to 11 cycles. In TCRdb, the 5' RACE reads were re-called with MiXCR into one record per CDR3 protein. The sample records around 900,000 distinct CDR3 sequences, around 30% being singletons. This TCR came from an elderly woman in good health. Input material: blood. The chain links TRBV14 to TRBJ1-1, with D unclear. The CDR3 region is CASSPPGMNTEAFF. The CDR3 nucleotides are TGTGCCAGCAGCCCCCCGGGGATGAACACTGAAGCTTTCTTT.